This passage covers 28 T cell receptor beta chains from one sample sequenced in a study of post-analysis software for immune sequencing data. Regarding the study as a whole: TRBV5-6, TRBV5-1 and TRBV20-1 were among roughly five TRBV segments more frequent in patients than controls.

Libraries were made from TCR beta cDNA, and they carried unique molecular identifiers. TCRdb ran MiXCR on the PCR reads and lists one entry per CDR3 protein. The table includes about 560,000 distinct CDR3 sequences, 44% detected once. These receptors' targets are unknown. Sequenced material: blood. The receptors shown here come from a girl aged 10 to 17 with multiple sclerosis.

The chain joins TRBV5-1 to TRBJ1-1; the D is unclear. The ends were cut back, 0 bases at V and 1 base at J, with 10 bases in the middle. The CDR3 covers 15 residues. Germline CDR1 is SGHRS and CDR2 is YFSETQ. The CDR3 DNA follows: TGCGCCAGCAGCTTGGAGGGAGGGAAGAACACTGAAGCTTTCTTT. It specifies CASSLEGGKNTEAFF.

This chain connects TRBV7-2 to TRBJ2-1, with D perhaps matching TRBD2 (8 bases). CDR1 SGHTA and CDR2 FQGNSA come from the germline V gene. The CDR3 consists of 14 residues. CDR3: CATGVTGGRNEQFF. The CDR3 DNA sequence: TGTGCAACAGGGGTAACGGGGGGGCGGAATGAGCAGTTCTTC. Full variable domain (outside the CDR3, taken from reference TRBV7-2 and TRBJ2-1): GAGVSQSPSNKVTEKGKDVELRCDPISGHTALYWYRQSLGQGLEFLIYFQGNSAPDKSGLPSDRFSAERTGGSVSTLTIQRTQQEDSAVYLCATGVTGGRNEQFFGPGTRLTVL.

The chain couples TRBV6-1 to TRBJ2-7; 10 bases match TRBD1. CDR3 length: 12 amino acids. Germline V gene data show CDR1 as MNHNS and CDR2 as SASEGT. Trimming took 8 bases from V and 6 from J; bases not matched to a gene: 4. In nucleotides, the CDR3 is TGTGCCAGCGGGACAGGGGAAGCCGAGCAGTACTTC. It encodes CASGTGEAEQYF.

This clonotype was seen only once. The rearrangement uses TRBV12-3 or TRBV12-4 and TRBJ1-1; maybe TRBD1 (6 bases). The CDR3 loop spans 14 amino acids. V lost 6 bases, J lost 3 bases, and 14 bases lay in between. The CDR3 DNA follows: TGTGCCAGCAGGCGCAGGGGTGTACACACTGAAGCTTTCTTT. Translated: CASRRRGVHTEAFF.

This clonotype was detected a few times. The rearrangement uses TRBV7-8 and TRBJ2-5, with 13 bases lining up with TRBD2. V shed 0 bases and J 11 bases; nucleotides not matched to a gene: 3. CDR1 and CDR2 from the germline V gene are SGHVS and FQNEAQ. The CDR3 is made up of 14 amino acids. CDR3 in DNA: TGTGCCAGCAGCTTAGCACTAGCGGGGGGGCAGCAGTACTTC. It translates to CASSLALAGGQQYF.

The CDR3 nucleotides are TGCAGTGCTCTTTGGGACTCCGGGCCCGGGACCCAGTACTTC. Translation: CSALWDSGPGTQYF. The chain carries TRBV20-1 and TRBJ2-5; possible D gene TRBD2, 6 bases. The length of the CDR3 is 14 residues. Trimming cost V 5 bases and J 7 bases, with 20 bases left between them. The germline V gene has CDR1 DFQATT and CDR2 SNEGSKA (reference sequence).

The gene calls are TRBV10-3 and TRBJ2-3; a possible D gene is TRBD2 (6 bases). This CDR3 has 14 amino acids. Deletions cut 6 bases from V and 6 bases from J, with 16 bases between. Germline values: CDR1 ENHRY, CDR2 SYGVKD. In DNA form, the CDR3 reads TGTGCCATCAGGACCGACGGGGGTGCCGATACGCAGTATTTT. It codes for CAIRTDGGADTQYF.

This clonotype was detected a few times. V is TRBV6-6 and J is TRBJ2-7, with a possible D match to TRBD1 (6 bases). The CDR3 extends over 15 amino acids. With 2 bases removed from V and 2 bases from J, the gap between germline ends came to 13 bases. The germline gives CDR1 MNHNY, CDR2 SVGAGI (reference sequence). CDR3 sequence: CASSYPGQSTYEQYF. The CDR3 region has the DNA TGTGCCAGCAGTTACCCGGGACAATCTACCTACGAGCAGTACTTC.

CDR3 in DNA: TGTGCCAGCAGCCAAGAATCTAGGACTAGCGATGAGCAGTTCTTC. It specifies CASSQESRTSDEQFF. This rearrangement joins TRBV4-2 to TRBJ2-1; 9 bases are shared with TRBD2. The CDR3 covers 15 residues. CDR1 LGHNA and CDR2 YNFKEQ come from the germline V gene. The V segment lost 0 bases and the J segment 8 bases; nucleotides outside the gene matches: 5.

The J gene is TRBJ2-3, the V gene TRBV7-3; D unclear. The V gene's germline CDR1 is SGHTA and CDR2 FQGTGA. Trimming removed 3 bases at V and 5 bases at J, with 12 bases between. This CDR3 has 14 amino acids. The CDR3 region has the DNA TGTGCCAGCAGCTTCGGGCCCGGCGGAGATACGCAGTATTTT. It codes for CASSFGPGGDTQYF.

The chain carries TRBV20-1 and TRBJ2-4, with TRBD1 matching 7 bases. The DNA end is a closer match to TRBJ2-7, so the J assignment may be wrong. The CDR3 extends over 14 amino acids. Germline lookup yields CDR1 DFQATT and CDR2 SNEGSKA (reference sequence). DNA for the CDR3: TGCAGTGCTAGTCGGACAGGTGGCTTCTACGAGCAGTACTTC. It is translated as CSASRTGGFYEQYF.

The genes are TRBV7-9 and TRBJ2-7; 8 bases map to TRBD1. CDR3 length: 14 amino acids. Unmatched junction bases numbered 10, after V lost 5 bases and J lost 7 bases. The germline V gene encodes CDR1 SEHNR and CDR2 FQNEAQ (reference sequence). CDR3 nucleotide sequence: TGTGCCAGCAGCGAGGCGGGCAGGGGGCGAGAGCAGTACTTC. This sequence encodes CASSEAGRGREQYF.

The V and J genes are TRBV6-1 and TRBJ2-3, with 10 bases identical to TRBD2. V was pared by 6 bases and J by 2 bases, with 14 bases of the junction left unmatched. Germline loops: CDR1 MNHNS, CDR2 SASEGT. The CDR3 spans 18 residues. CDR3 coding DNA: TGTGCCAGCAGCCGACAGCTGCGACTAGCGGGCCCCACAGATACGCAGTATTTT. This sequence encodes CASSRQLRLAGPTDTQYF.

This chain uses TRBV12-3 or TRBV12-4 with TRBJ2-7; D ambiguous. The ends were cut back, 2 bases at V and 2 bases at J, with 7 bases in the middle. There are 13 residues in the CDR3. The CDR3 loop is CASSLNLPYEQYF. The DNA for the CDR3 is TGTGCCAGCAGTTTAAACCTCCCCTACGAGCAGTACTTC.

The CDR3 DNA reads TGCGCCAGCAGCTCAGAGACCTACAATGAGCAGTTCTTC. Translated, it gives CASSSETYNEQFF. The chain combines TRBV5-1 with TRBJ2-1, with D uncertain. The CDR3 runs to 13 residues. The V gene lost 3 bases and the J gene lost 2 bases, with 6 bases spanning the gap. Germline V CDR1 and CDR2: SGHRS, YFSETQ.

The chain uses TRBV29-1 and TRBJ2-7; no clear D. CDR3 size: 13 residues. The germline V gene has CDR1 SQVTM and CDR2 ANQGSEA. V was clipped by 0 bases and J by 7 bases, with 13 bases between them. CDR3 sequence: CSVEDAALKEQYF. CDR3 sequence (DNA): TGCAGCGTTGAAGATGCGGCGCTAAAGGAGCAGTACTTC.

The rearrangement links TRBV12-3 or TRBV12-4 to TRBJ1-2, with D possibly matching TRBD1 (5 bases). V lost 6 bases and J lost 4, with 15 bases in between. CDR3 length: 14 amino acids. The CDR3 region has the DNA TGTGCCAGCAGCCCGCGGGGCGTCAGCTATGGCTACACCTTC. Encoded protein: CASSPRGVSYGYTF.

This clonotype has just one count. The CDR3 is CASSLAPRGHYEQYF. In DNA, the CDR3 is TGCGCCAGCAGCTTGGCCCCGAGGGGGCACTACGAGCAGTACTTC. The chain links TRBV5-1 to TRBJ2-7, with TRBD1 matching over 7 bases. This CDR3 contains 15 residues. J was trimmed by 3 bases and V by 0 bases; bases with no gene match: 6. Germline V gene data show CDR1 as SGHRS and CDR2 as YFSETQ. The variable domain in full, completed from reference TRBV5-1 and TRBJ2-7, reads KAGVTQTPRYLIKTRGQQVTLSCSPISGHRSVSWYQQTPGQGLQFLFEYFSETQRNKGNFPGRFSGRQFSNSRSEMNVSTLELGDSALYLCASSLAPRGHYEQYFGPGTRLTVT.

This chain connects TRBV20-1 to TRBJ2-5; maybe TRBD2 (6 bases). Trimming left V 0 bases short and J 2 bases short, with 16 bases between. Germline CDR1 is DFQATT and CDR2 is SNEGSKA (reference sequence). This CDR3 has 16 amino acids. The chain's CDR3 is CSARDLSSGLQETQYF. The CDR3 region has the DNA TGCAGTGCTAGAGATCTGAGTAGCGGACTACAAGAGACCCAGTACTTC.

A few counts support this clonotype. This chain connects TRBV5-1 to TRBJ1-1; a weak D match, TRBD1 (5 bases). CDR3 size: 17 residues. Per germline, CDR1 SGHRS and CDR2 YFSETQ. Trimming cost V 0 bases and J 6 bases, with 21 bases left between them. The CDR3, as DNA: TGCGCCAGCAGCTTGGGATGGGACCGCTCGCAGAGCCCTGAAGCTTTCTTT. It codes for CASSLGWDRSQSPEAFF.

For this clonotype: Sequence at one end of the junction differs from germline and may be a read error. V and J are TRBV6-5 and TRBJ1-2; the match to TRBD1 covers 9 bases. Looked up from germline, CDR1 is MNHEY and CDR2 is SVGAGI. The CDR3 is 13 residues long. The CDR3 protein is CASSYTGGYDYTF. In DNA form, the CDR3 reads TGTGCCAGCAGTTACACAGGGGGCTATGACTACACCTTC.

V usage is TRBV10-3 and J usage is TRBJ2-3; D is undetermined. Deletions cut 9 bases from V and 1 base from J, with 8 bases between. The CDR3 contains 12 residues. Looked up from germline, CDR1 is ENHRY and CDR2 is SYGVKD. The CDR3 DNA sequence: TGTGCCATGTCTACAGGCACAGATACGCAGTATTTT. The encoded protein is CAMSTGTDTQYF.

This clonotype has a handful of counts. This chain links TRBV18 with TRBJ1-2, with D unclear. V gave up 3 bases and J gave up 4 bases, with 12 bases separating them. Germline values: CDR1 KGHSH, CDR2 LQKENI. This CDR3 has 14 amino acids. DNA for the CDR3: TGTGCCAGCTCACCCGCGGGCCAAACCTATGGCTACACCTTC. Translation: CASSPAGQTYGYTF.

At least ten counts were recorded for this clonotype. Here the CDR3 reads CASSPGTALGETQYF. DNA for the CDR3: TGCGCCAGCAGCCCCGGGACCGCCCTTGGAGAGACCCAGTACTTC. The J gene is TRBJ2-5, the V gene TRBV5-1; D could derive from TRBD1 or TRBD2 (5 bases each). Germline CDR1 is SGHRS and CDR2 is YFSETQ. V dropped 4 bases and J dropped 4 bases, with 17 bases sitting between them. The CDR3 loop spans 15 amino acids.

The V call is TRBV12-3 or TRBV12-4, the J call TRBJ2-7, with D tentatively TRBD1 (5 bases). The CDR3 runs 15 residues. V was pared by 5 bases and J by 1 base, with 15 bases between. The CDR3 protein is CASSPNLGVSYEQYF. The DNA of the CDR3 is TGTGCCAGCAGTCCAAACCTAGGGGTTTCCTACGAGCAGTACTTC.

The chain links TRBV12-3 or TRBV12-4 to TRBJ2-3; 10 bases match TRBD2. The CDR3 totals 15 residues. Trimming cost V 8 bases and J 1 base; bases outside gene matches: 6. The CDR3: CASGPGTSGTDTQYF. The CDR3, as DNA: TGTGCCAGCGGGCCCGGGACTAGCGGCACAGATACGCAGTATTTT.

The J gene is TRBJ2-1, the V gene TRBV5-1, with D perhaps TRBD2 (6 bases). Germline V lookup: CDR1 SGHRS, CDR2 YFSETQ. V lost 4 bases to trimming and J lost 9 bases, with 20 bases between them. The CDR3 is 15 amino acids. The CDR3 loop reads CASSQVIGSSGEQFF. DNA of the CDR3: TGCGCCAGCAGCCAAGTGATCGGGAGCTCTGGTGAGCAGTTCTTC. Looking up the rest from reference TRBV5-1 and TRBJ2-1 gives the full variable domain: KAGVTQTPRYLIKTRGQQVTLSCSPISGHRSVSWYQQTPGQGLQFLFEYFSETQRNKGNFPGRFSGRQFSNSRSEMNVSTLELGDSALYLCASSQVIGSSGEQFFGPGTRLTVL.

The chain carries TRBV12-3 or TRBV12-4 and TRBJ1-6, with D tentatively TRBD1 (6 bases). Trimming cost V 5 bases and J 10 bases, with 12 bases left between them. The CDR3 is made up of 13 amino acids. The CDR3 spells CASSPGQFSPLHF. The CDR3 DNA follows: TGTGCCAGCAGTCCCGGACAGTTCTCACCCCTCCACTTT.